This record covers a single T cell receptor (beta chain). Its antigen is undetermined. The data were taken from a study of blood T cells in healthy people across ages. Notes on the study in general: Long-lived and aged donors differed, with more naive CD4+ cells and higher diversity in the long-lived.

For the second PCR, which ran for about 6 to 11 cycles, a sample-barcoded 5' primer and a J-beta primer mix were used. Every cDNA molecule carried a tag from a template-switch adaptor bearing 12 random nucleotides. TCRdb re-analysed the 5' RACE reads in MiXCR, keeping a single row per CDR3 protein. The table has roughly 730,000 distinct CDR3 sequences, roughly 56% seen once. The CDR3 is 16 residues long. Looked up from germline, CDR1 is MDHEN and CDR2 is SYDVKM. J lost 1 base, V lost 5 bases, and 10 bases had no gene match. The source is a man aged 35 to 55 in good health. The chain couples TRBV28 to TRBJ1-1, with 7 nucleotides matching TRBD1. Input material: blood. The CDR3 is CASSPNLGQPNTEAFF. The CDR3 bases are TGTGCCAGCAGTCCGAACCTGGGACAGCCGAACACTGAAGCTTTCTTT.